These 19 T cell receptor beta chains were sequenced from one sample in a study of shared clonotypes between healthy human individuals. Clones were sequenced by immunoSEQ multiplex PCR, and TCRdb holds only the in-frame ones, with some missing. This repertoire shows about 960,000 clones, around 80% found once; its top ten account for approximately 1.5%. The sequenced material came from memory CD4+ T cells sorted from blood. The subset was: CD45RA-negative fraction. Source of these receptors: a man aged 18 to 29 in good health.

Comment on this clone: Other DNA sequences in this sample translate to the same CDR3. The chain employs TRBV29-1 and TRBJ2-7; D is unresolved. This CDR3 spans 11 amino acids. CDR1 is SQVTM and CDR2 is ANQGSEA in the germline V gene. V was trimmed by 4 bases and J by 0 bases, leaving 4 bases between them. CDR3 loop: CSVASSYEQYF. For the CDR3, the DNA is TGCAGCGTTGCGAGCTCCTACGAGCAGTACTTC.

This chain uses TRBV5-1 with TRBJ1-2, with D perhaps TRBD1 (6 bases). V was shortened by 0 bases and J by 3 bases, with 12 bases between the two germline ends. This CDR3 comprises 15 residues. In germline, CDR1 is SGHRS, CDR2 YFSETQ. The CDR3 DNA reads TGCGCCAGCAGCTTGGGGAACGGGGGCTACTATGGCTACACCTTC. The encoded protein is CASSLGNGGYYGYTF.

V usage is TRBV14 and J usage is TRBJ1-1, with D perhaps matching TRBD1 (5 bases). The germline V gene encodes CDR1 SGHDN and CDR2 FVKESK. Trimming stripped 4 bases from V and 10 bases from J, with 13 bases between. CDR3 size: 12 residues. Here the CDR3 DNA reads TGTGCCAGCAGCCCGGGGGGGGAGAGAGCTTTCTTT. This encodes CASSPGGERAFF.

This clone was recorded only once. This specimen includes other DNA sequences encoding the same CDR3. The DNA of the CDR3 is TGTGCCACCAGCCCCGGCGGCTCTGGAAACACCATATATTTT. Translating gives CATSPGGSGNTIYF. The rearrangement uses TRBV15 and TRBJ1-3; no clear D. Trimming stripped 5 bases from V and 0 bases from J, with 8 bases between. This CDR3 is built from 14 residues. CDR1 is LNHNV and CDR2 is YYDKDF in the germline V gene (reference sequence).

The chain uses TRBV28 and TRBJ2-3; no clear D gene. From germline, CDR1 is MDHEN and CDR2 SYDVKM. This CDR3 contains 11 residues. V lost 5 bases, J lost 3 bases, and 3 bases lay in between. This CDR3 reads CASSKTDTQYF. The CDR3 DNA reads as TGTGCCAGCAGTAAGACAGATACGCAGTATTTT. Drawing the rest from reference TRBV28 and TRBJ2-3, the complete variable domain is DVKVTQSSRYLVKRTGEKVFLECVQDMDHENMFWYRQDPGLGLRLIYFSYDVKMKEKGDIPEGYSVSREKKERFSLILESASTNQTSMYLCASSKTDTQYFGPGTRLTVL.

This clone was detected once. V is TRBV11-2 and J is TRBJ2-7, with D possibly being TRBD2 (6 bases). This CDR3 region has 13 residues. CDR1 and CDR2 from the germline V gene are SGHAT and FQNNGV. V lost 5 bases, J lost 2 bases, and 10 bases lay in between. The CDR3 loop reads CASSRGLTYEQYF. CDR3 DNA sequence: TGTGCCAGCAGCCGGGGGTTAACCTACGAGCAGTACTTC. The entire variable domain, with the rest obtained from reference TRBV11-2 and TRBJ2-7, is as follows: EAGVAQSPRYKIIEKRQSVAFWCNPISGHATLYWYQQILGQGPKLLIQFQNNGVVDDSQLPKDRFSAERLKGVDSTLKIQPAKLEDSAVYLCASSRGLTYEQYFGPGTRLTVT.

The V call is TRBV5-1, the J call TRBJ2-5, with 9 positions matching TRBD1. Trimming cost V 4 bases and J 2 bases; bases outside gene matches: 9. CDR1 and CDR2 (germline): SGHRS, YFSETQ. The CDR3 has 16 residues. CDR3 residues: CASSVTGTGFQETQYF. In DNA form, the CDR3 reads TGCGCCAGCAGCGTGACCGGGACAGGGTTTCAAGAGACCCAGTACTTC.

This chain links TRBV28 with TRBJ1-2; 7 nucleotides match TRBD1. The CDR3 covers 13 residues. Germline lookup yields CDR1 MDHEN and CDR2 SYDVKM. With V trimmed by 2 bases and J by 3 bases, 0 bases remained unmatched. The CDR3 protein is CASSLTGDYGYTF. The CDR3 nucleotides are TGTGCCAGCAGTTTAACAGGGGACTATGGCTACACCTTC.

The chain couples TRBV7-3 to TRBJ2-2; possible D gene TRBD2, 6 bases. The CDR3 extends over 16 amino acids. Germline V gene data show CDR1 as SGHTA and CDR2 as FQGTGA. The V and J ends lost 2 bases and 3 bases respectively, with 13 bases between them. The CDR3, as DNA: TGTGCCAGCAGCTTAGGGGCTCAGCGGGACACCGGGGAGCTGTTTTTT. Amino acids: CASSLGAQRDTGELFF.

The rearrangement uses TRBV5-5 and TRBJ2-5, with unresolved D. This CDR3 spans 13 amino acids. Germline V CDR1 and CDR2: SGHKS, YYEKEE (reference sequence). The V and J ends lost 1 base and 5 bases respectively, with 9 bases between them. The CDR3 here is CASSLPATETQYF. The CDR3 nucleotides read TGTGCCAGCAGCTTGCCAGCGACGGAGACCCAGTACTTC.

The chain has TRBV7-8 and TRBJ2-2, with no clear D. The CDR3 consists of 17 residues. V shed 5 bases and J shed 0 bases, with 16 bases lying between them. Germline CDR1 reads SGHVS; CDR2 reads FQNEAQ. The CDR3 protein is CASSPPGGRSNTGELFF. The CDR3 DNA is TGTGCCAGCAGCCCCCCGGGTGGACGGTCGAACACCGGGGAGCTGTTTTTT.

This clone appeared once. V and J are TRBV4-3 and TRBJ1-5; D gene uncertain. CDR3 length equals 16 residues. Deletions cut 0 bases from V and 3 bases from J, with 12 bases between. The V gene's germline CDR1 is LGHNA and CDR2 YSLEER. The CDR3 sequence is CASSQEFRAANQPQHF. In DNA form, the CDR3 reads TGCGCCAGCAGCCAAGAATTTCGGGCAGCCAATCAGCCCCAGCATTTT.

CDR3 region: CASSRDSRTNEQFF. The CDR3 DNA is TGTGCCAGCAGCCGGGACAGTCGTACCAATGAGCAGTTCTTC. The rearrangement links TRBV7-2 to TRBJ2-1, with 7 bases aligning to TRBD1. V dropped 5 bases and J dropped 6; count of bases not matched to a gene: 7. Germline CDR1 reads SGHTA; CDR2 reads FQGNSA. The CDR3 is 14 amino acids.

This chain links TRBV9 with TRBJ2-2, with D possibly matching TRBD1 (6 bases). This CDR3 region has 16 residues. Trimming cost V 3 bases and J 2 bases, with 14 bases left between them. In germline, CDR1 is SGDLS, CDR2 YYNGEE. CDR3 sequence: CASSERTAANTGELFF. The CDR3 DNA reads as TGTGCCAGCAGCGAGAGGACAGCCGCAAACACCGGGGAGCTGTTTTTT.

V usage is TRBV6-5 and J usage is TRBJ1-1; possible D gene TRBD1, 5 bases. CDR3 length: 15 residues. V lost 0 bases and J 2 bases, leaving 10 bases between the germline ends. Germline values: CDR1 MNHEY, CDR2 SVGAGI. In DNA, the CDR3 is TGTGCCAGCAGTTACTCGAGAGGGGCTAACACTGAAGCTTTCTTT. Protein product: CASSYSRGANTEAFF.

This sequence joins TRBV9 and TRBJ1-3, with D possibly being TRBD1 (6 bases). Germline V lookup: CDR1 SGDLS, CDR2 YYNGEE. V lost 4 bases and J 7 bases, leaving 15 bases between the germline ends. This CDR3 has 14 amino acids. CDR3 bases: TGTGCCAGCAGCCGACGACAGGTTGGGAACACCATATATTTT. This sequence encodes CASSRRQVGNTIYF.

The chain combines TRBV28 with TRBJ1-4; TRBD1 might be the D (6 bases). V shed 6 bases and J shed 0 bases, with 17 bases lying between them. Per the germline V gene, CDR1 is MDHEN and CDR2 is SYDVKM. The length of the CDR3 is 17 residues. The CDR3 protein is CASSRSGAEATNEKLFF. CDR3 nucleotide sequence: TGTGCCAGCAGCCGCTCAGGGGCCGAAGCAACTAATGAAAAACTGTTTTTT.

The CDR3 region has the DNA TGTGCCATCAGTGAGCCGGGCGCATATGGCTACACCTTC. Encoded protein: CAISEPGAYGYTF. V usage is TRBV10-3 and J usage is TRBJ1-2; D unclear. The CDR3 has 13 amino acids. V lost 2 bases, J lost 5 bases, and 9 bases lay in between. From germline, CDR1 is ENHRY and CDR2 SYGVKD.

This clone occurred many times. The DNA of the CDR3 is TGTGCCAGCAGTTACAGAATGATGGTCTACGAGCAGTACTTC. Translation gives CASSYRMMVYEQYF. The rearrangement links TRBV6-6 to TRBJ2-7; no clear D gene. Trimming took 2 bases from V and 3 from J, leaving 11 bases between them. The CDR3 is 14 amino acids. CDR1 and CDR2 from the germline V gene are MNHNY and SVGAGI (reference sequence).